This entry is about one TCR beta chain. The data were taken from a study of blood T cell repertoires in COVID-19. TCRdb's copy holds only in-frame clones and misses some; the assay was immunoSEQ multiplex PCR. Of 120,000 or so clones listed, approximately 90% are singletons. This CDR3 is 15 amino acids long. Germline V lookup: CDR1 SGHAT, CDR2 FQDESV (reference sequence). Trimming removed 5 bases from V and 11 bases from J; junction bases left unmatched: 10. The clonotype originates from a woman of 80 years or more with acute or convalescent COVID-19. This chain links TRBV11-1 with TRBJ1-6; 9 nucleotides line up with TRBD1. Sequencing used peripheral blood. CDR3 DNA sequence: TGTGCCAGCAGCGACCGACAGGGGGGGTACGCACCCCTCCACTTT. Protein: CASSDRQGGYAPLHF.